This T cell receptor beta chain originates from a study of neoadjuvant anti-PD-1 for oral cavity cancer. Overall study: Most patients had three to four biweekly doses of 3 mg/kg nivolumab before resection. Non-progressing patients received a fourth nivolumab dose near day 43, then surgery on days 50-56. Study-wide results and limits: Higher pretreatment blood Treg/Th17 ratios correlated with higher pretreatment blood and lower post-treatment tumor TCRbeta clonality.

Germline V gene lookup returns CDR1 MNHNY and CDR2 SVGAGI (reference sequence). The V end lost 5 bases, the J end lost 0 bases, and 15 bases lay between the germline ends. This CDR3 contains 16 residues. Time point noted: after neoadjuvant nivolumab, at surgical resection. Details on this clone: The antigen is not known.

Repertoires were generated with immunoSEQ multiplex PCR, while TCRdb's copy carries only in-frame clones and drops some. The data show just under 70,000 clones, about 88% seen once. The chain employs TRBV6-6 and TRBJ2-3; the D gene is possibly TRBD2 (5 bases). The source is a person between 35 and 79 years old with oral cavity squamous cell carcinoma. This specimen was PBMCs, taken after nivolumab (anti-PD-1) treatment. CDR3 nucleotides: TGTGCCAGCAGTCCTTTTTCGGGATCTAGCACAGATACGCAGTATTTT. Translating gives CASSPFSGSSTDTQYF.